The rows below give T cell receptor beta chains drawn from one sample of a study of blood T cell repertoires in COVID-19. The table came from immunoSEQ multiplex PCR; TCRdb's copy has only in-frame clones and leaves some out. The sample holds 300,000 or so clones, over 80% seen once. Sequencing was carried out using peripheral blood. The receptors stem from a woman aged 40 to 50 with acute or convalescent COVID-19. Both conserved end residues are part of each CDR3. Each record gives: clone size, V gene, D gene, J gene, CDR3 protein, CDR3 DNA. The D gene is left open where the match is weak. For some rows the clone size is stated as once, few or many, or as a class when expanded; others skip it.

abundance: -; v_gene: TRBV19; d_gene: -; j_gene: TRBJ1-6; CDR3aa: CASSPGGGYSPLHF; CDR3nt: TGTGCCAGTAGCCCCGGGGGGGGTTATTCACCCCTCCACTTT
abundance: few; v_gene: TRBV10-2; d_gene: TRBD2; j_gene: TRBJ2-1; CDR3aa: CASSVPSAGVHNEQFF; CDR3nt: TGCGCCAGCAGTGTCCCTTCAGCGGGGGTCCACAATGAGCAGTTCTTC
abundance: few; v_gene: TRBV12-2; d_gene: -; j_gene: TRBJ1-2; CDR3aa: CASRLGIGQGYNYGYTF; CDR3nt: TGTGCAAGTCGCTTAGGAATAGGACAGGGTTACAACTATGGCTACACCTTC
abundance: -; v_gene: TRBV9; d_gene: TRBD1; j_gene: TRBJ2-2; CDR3aa: CASSGYRGWDTGELFF; CDR3nt: TGTGCCAGCAGCGGCTACAGGGGGTGGGACACCGGGGAGCTGTTTTTT
abundance: -; v_gene: TRBV24-1; d_gene: -; j_gene: TRBJ1-5; CDR3aa: CATSDYRENQPQHF; CDR3nt: TGTGCCACCAGTGATTACAGGGAGAATCAGCCCCAGCATTTT
abundance: -; v_gene: TRBV30; d_gene: -; j_gene: TRBJ1-4; CDR3aa: CAWSVVGAEKLFF; CDR3nt: TGTGCCTGGAGTGTAGTGGGGGCGGAAAAACTGTTTTTT
abundance: -; v_gene: TRBV7-6; d_gene: -; j_gene: TRBJ2-2; CDR3aa: CASSLDNLGTGELFF; CDR3nt: TGTGCCAGCAGCTTAGACAACCTAGGCACCGGGGAGCTGTTTTTT
abundance: -; v_gene: TRBV5-1; d_gene: -; j_gene: TRBJ2-3; CDR3aa: CASSLNPLASTDTQYF; CDR3nt: TGCGCCAGCAGCTTGAACCCCCTAGCCAGCACAGATACGCAGTATTTT
abundance: -; v_gene: TRBV5-4; d_gene: -; j_gene: TRBJ2-2; CDR3aa: CASSPPGLTNTGELFF; CDR3nt: TGTGCCAGCAGCCCCCCGGGACTCACGAACACCGGGGAGCTGTTTTTT
abundance: -; v_gene: TRBV4-1; d_gene: -; j_gene: TRBJ1-1; CDR3aa: CASSQAQVNTEAFF; CDR3nt: TGCGCCAGCAGTCAAGCACAGGTGAACACTGAAGCTTTCTTT
abundance: once; v_gene: TRBV6-2/TRBV6-3; d_gene: TRBD2; j_gene: TRBJ2-5; CDR3aa: CASRPLAGEETQYF; CDR3nt: TGTGCCAGCAGACCTTTAGCGGGGGAAGAGACCCAGTACTTC
abundance: -; v_gene: TRBV18; d_gene: TRBD2; j_gene: TRBJ2-2; CDR3aa: CASSPSTSTAGELFF; CDR3nt: TGTGCCAGCTCACCCTCGACTAGCACCGCCGGGGAGCTGTTTTTT
abundance: -; v_gene: TRBV3-1/TRBV3-2; d_gene: TRBD2; j_gene: TRBJ2-4; CDR3aa: CASSRKTSGVGLDIQYF; CDR3nt: TGTGCCAGCAGCCGGAAGACTAGCGGGGTGGGATTGGACATTCAGTACTTC
abundance: -; v_gene: TRBV6-1; d_gene: TRBD2; j_gene: TRBJ2-2; CDR3aa: CASSELPGGNTGELFF; CDR3nt: TGTGCCAGCAGTGAACTCCCGGGGGGAAACACCGGGGAGCTGTTTTTT
abundance: -; v_gene: TRBV4-2; d_gene: TRBD1; j_gene: TRBJ1-2; CDR3aa: CASSQPTGGGGYGYTF; CDR3nt: TGTGCCAGCAGCCAGCCAACAGGGGGCGGAGGCTATGGCTACACCTTC
abundance: -; v_gene: TRBV4-1; d_gene: TRBD1; j_gene: TRBJ1-1; CDR3aa: CASSHPGGVEAFF; CDR3nt: TGCGCCAGCAGCCACCCAGGGGGCGTGGAAGCTTTCTTT
abundance: once; v_gene: TRBV18; d_gene: -; j_gene: TRBJ2-1; CDR3aa: CASSPIPPPSSYNEQFF; CDR3nt: TGTGCCAGCTCACCAATCCCCCCGCCGAGCTCCTACAATGAGCAGTTCTTC
abundance: once; v_gene: TRBV5-4; d_gene: -; j_gene: TRBJ2-5; CDR3aa: CASSPSRGGPYQETQYF; CDR3nt: TGTGCCAGCAGCCCGAGCCGTGGGGGCCCGTACCAAGAGACCCAGTACTTC
abundance: -; v_gene: TRBV2; d_gene: TRBD1; j_gene: TRBJ2-2; CDR3aa: CASSAETGGTGELFF; CDR3nt: TGTGCCAGCAGTGCCGAGACAGGGGGAACCGGGGAGCTGTTTTTT
abundance: -; v_gene: TRBV7-8; d_gene: TRBD1; j_gene: TRBJ1-3; CDR3aa: CASSYRGSGNTIYF; CDR3nt: TGTGCCAGCAGCTACAGGGGGTCTGGAAACACCATATATTTT
abundance: few; v_gene: TRBV15; d_gene: -; j_gene: TRBJ1-1; CDR3aa: CATSRGWGGTEAFF; CDR3nt: TGTGCCACCAGCAGAGGGTGGGGGGGCACTGAAGCTTTCTTT
abundance: -; v_gene: TRBV19; d_gene: TRBD1; j_gene: TRBJ2-3; CDR3aa: CASSMRDRGDTQYF; CDR3nt: TGTGCCAGTAGTATGCGGGACAGGGGGGATACGCAGTATTTT
abundance: -; v_gene: TRBV27; d_gene: TRBD1; j_gene: TRBJ1-5; CDR3aa: CASSFGQGVQPQHF; CDR3nt: TGTGCCAGCAGTTTTGGGCAGGGGGTTCAGCCCCAGCATTTT
abundance: -; v_gene: TRBV5-1; d_gene: TRBD1; j_gene: TRBJ2-5; CDR3aa: CASSPDRAQGETQYF; CDR3nt: TGCGCCAGCAGCCCTGACAGGGCGCAGGGCGAGACCCAGTACTTC
abundance: -; v_gene: TRBV2; d_gene: -; j_gene: TRBJ1-1; CDR3aa: CASRGQGGSTEAFF; CDR3nt: TGTGCCAGCCGGGGGCAGGGCGGGAGCACTGAAGCTTTCTTT
abundance: -; v_gene: TRBV19; d_gene: -; j_gene: TRBJ2-5; CDR3aa: CASSPVAGEETQYF; CDR3nt: TGTGCCAGTAGCCCGGTGGCGGGCGAAGAGACCCAGTACTTC
abundance: -; v_gene: TRBV6-5; d_gene: -; j_gene: TRBJ1-1; CDR3aa: CASAREDWTEAFF; CDR3nt: TGTGCCAGCGCCCGGGAGGATTGGACTGAAGCTTTCTTT
abundance: -; v_gene: TRBV29-1; d_gene: -; j_gene: TRBJ2-3; CDR3aa: CSVVRADTQYF; CDR3nt: TGCAGCGTTGTCAGGGCAGATACGCAGTATTTT
abundance: -; v_gene: TRBV5-4; d_gene: TRBD2; j_gene: TRBJ2-3; CDR3aa: CASSLASGTRTDTQYF; CDR3nt: TGTGCCAGCAGCCTGGCTAGCGGGACTCGCACAGATACGCAGTATTTT
abundance: -; v_gene: TRBV2; d_gene: -; j_gene: TRBJ1-3; CDR3aa: CASSERRGSGNTIYF; CDR3nt: TGTGCCAGCAGTGAAAGGAGGGGCTCTGGAAACACCATATATTTT
abundance: -; v_gene: TRBV25-1; d_gene: -; j_gene: TRBJ1-2; CDR3aa: CASSFPGAYGYTF; CDR3nt: TGTGCCAGCAGTTTCCCAGGGGCATATGGCTACACCTTC
abundance: -; v_gene: TRBV30; d_gene: -; j_gene: TRBJ1-5; CDR3aa: CAWSGDQGGQPQHF; CDR3nt: TGTGCCTGGAGTGGGGATCAGGGAGGCCAGCCCCAGCATTTT
abundance: -; v_gene: TRBV7-2; d_gene: -; j_gene: TRBJ1-2; CDR3aa: CASSLGQYGYTF; CDR3nt: TGTGCCAGCAGCTTAGGGCAGTACGGCTACACCTTC
abundance: -; v_gene: TRBV19; d_gene: -; j_gene: TRBJ1-2; CDR3aa: CASSIPPVNYGYTF; CDR3nt: TGTGCCAGTAGTATCCCCCCAGTAAACTATGGCTACACCTTC
abundance: -; v_gene: TRBV7-3; d_gene: -; j_gene: TRBJ1-1; CDR3aa: CASSLTPGNTEAFF; CDR3nt: TGTGCCAGCAGCCTAACCCCGGGAAACACTGAAGCTTTCTTT
abundance: once; v_gene: TRBV10-3; d_gene: -; j_gene: TRBJ2-3; CDR3aa: CAISEAGTSTDTQYF; CDR3nt: TGTGCCATCAGTGAAGCGGGTACTAGCACAGATACGCAGTATTTT
abundance: -; v_gene: TRBV11-2; d_gene: TRBD2; j_gene: TRBJ2-1; CDR3aa: CASSLDLGLAGDDEQFF; CDR3nt: TGTGCCAGCAGCTTAGATCTCGGACTAGCGGGGGACGATGAGCAGTTCTTC
abundance: -; v_gene: TRBV7-8; d_gene: TRBD2; j_gene: TRBJ2-4; CDR3aa: CASSSRGGAKNIQYF; CDR3nt: TGTGCCAGCAGCTCACGCGGGGGGGCCAAAAACATTCAGTACTTC
abundance: -; v_gene: TRBV7-9; d_gene: -; j_gene: TRBJ1-1; CDR3aa: CASSLDRSTEAFF; CDR3nt: TGTGCCAGCAGCTTAGACAGGAGCACTGAAGCTTTCTTT
abundance: -; v_gene: TRBV10-3; d_gene: TRBD1; j_gene: TRBJ1-5; CDR3aa: CAISESGRGSQPQHF; CDR3nt: TGTGCCATCAGTGAGTCTGGCAGGGGGAGTCAGCCCCAGCATTTT
abundance: -; v_gene: TRBV7-3; d_gene: -; j_gene: TRBJ2-5; CDR3aa: CASSLTMEETQYF; CDR3nt: TGTGCCAGCAGCTTAACGATGGAGGAGACCCAGTACTTC
abundance: -; v_gene: TRBV18; d_gene: -; j_gene: TRBJ1-4; CDR3aa: CASSPPIVRTGYEKLFF; CDR3nt: TGTGCCAGCTCACCACCGATCGTCAGGACGGGGTATGAAAAACTGTTTTTT